This T cell receptor beta chain is from a study of control samples from healthy donors and cancer patients. V lost 5 bases to trimming and J lost 8 bases, with 12 bases between them. This CDR3 contains 13 residues. Germline V gives CDR1 MNHEY, CDR2 SMNVEV (reference sequence). Clones were read by immunoSEQ multiplex PCR, and TCRdb kept only the in-frame ones, dropping some. The data show more than 95,000 clones, with roughly 87% seen just once and 1.5% to 2% held by the top ten. This sequence was found in a man between 18 and 35 years old in good health. The chain has TRBV27 and TRBJ1-4; D call uncertain. Input material: blood. CDR3 in amino acids: CASSPFMGEKLFF. CDR3 sequence (DNA): TGTGCCAGCAGTCCCTTTATGGGGGAAAAACTGTTTTTT.